This T cell receptor (beta chain) emerged from a study of control samples from healthy donors and cancer patients. Germline loops: CDR1 SNHLY, CDR2 FYNNEI. The CDR3 length is 14 residues. Between the trimmed V and J ends, which lost 3 bases and 5 bases, there was a span of 12 bases. Method: immunoSEQ multiplex PCR; TCRdb's copy keeps in-frame clones and lacks some. The sample records 150,000 or so clones, 93% being singletons. V usage is TRBV2 and J usage is TRBJ2-3; possibly TRBD1 for D (6 bases). The receptor was isolated from a young man in good health. Sample: blood. As DNA, the CDR3 is TGTGCCAGCAGTGATCACAGGGAGTTAGATACGCAGTATTTT. Translating it yields CASSDHRELDTQYF.